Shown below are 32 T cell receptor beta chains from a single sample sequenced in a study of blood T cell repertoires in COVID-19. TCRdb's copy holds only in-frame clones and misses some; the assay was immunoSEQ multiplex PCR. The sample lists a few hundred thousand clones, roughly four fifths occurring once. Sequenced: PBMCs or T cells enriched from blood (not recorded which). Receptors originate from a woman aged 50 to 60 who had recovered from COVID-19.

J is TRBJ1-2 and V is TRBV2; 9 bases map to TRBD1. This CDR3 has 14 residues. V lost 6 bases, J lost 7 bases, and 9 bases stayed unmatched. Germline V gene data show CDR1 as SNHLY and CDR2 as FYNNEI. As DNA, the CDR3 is TGTGCCAGCAGGGACCGGGACAGGGTTTCTGGCTACACCTTC. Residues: CASRDRDRVSGYTF.

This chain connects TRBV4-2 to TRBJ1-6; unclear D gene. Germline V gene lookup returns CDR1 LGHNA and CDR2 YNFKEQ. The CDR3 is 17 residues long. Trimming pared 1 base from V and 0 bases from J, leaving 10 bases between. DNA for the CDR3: TGTGCCAGCAGCCAAGGGAAGTGGAGCTCCTATAATTCACCCCTCCACTTT. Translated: CASSQGKWSSYNSPLHF.

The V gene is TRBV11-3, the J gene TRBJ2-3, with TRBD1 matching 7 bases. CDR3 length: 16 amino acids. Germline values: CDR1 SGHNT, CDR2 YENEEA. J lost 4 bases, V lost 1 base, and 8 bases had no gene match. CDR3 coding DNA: TGTGCCAGCAGCTTAGCTGGGGCAGGGGGAGCAGATACGCAGTATTTT. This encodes CASSLAGAGGADTQYF.

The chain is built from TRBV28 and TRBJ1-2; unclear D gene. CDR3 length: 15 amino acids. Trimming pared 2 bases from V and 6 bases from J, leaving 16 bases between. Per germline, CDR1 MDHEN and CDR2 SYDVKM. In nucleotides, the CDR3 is TGTGCCAGCAGTTTAGTAGGCACGACATGGGATGGCTACACCTTC. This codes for CASSLVGTTWDGYTF.

CDR3 nucleotide sequence: TGCGCCAGCAGCCAAGATCGAGATGTGAACACTGAAGCTTTCTTT. This translates into CASSQDRDVNTEAFF. The chain uses TRBV4-3 and TRBJ1-1; no firm D call. Between the trimmed V and J ends, which lost 0 bases and 0 bases, there was a span of 8 bases. Looked up from germline, CDR1 is LGHNA and CDR2 is YSLEER. The CDR3 totals 15 residues.

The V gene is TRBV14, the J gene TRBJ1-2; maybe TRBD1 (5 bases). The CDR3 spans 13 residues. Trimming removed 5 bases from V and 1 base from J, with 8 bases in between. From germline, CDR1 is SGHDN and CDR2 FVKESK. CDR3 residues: CASSGGGNYGYTF. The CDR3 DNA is TGTGCCAGCAGCGGGGGAGGTAACTATGGCTACACCTTC.

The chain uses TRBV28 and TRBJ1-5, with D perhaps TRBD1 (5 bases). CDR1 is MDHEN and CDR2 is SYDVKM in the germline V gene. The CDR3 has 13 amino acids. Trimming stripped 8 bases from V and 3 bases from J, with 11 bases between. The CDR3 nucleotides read TGTGCCAGCGGCCAGGGATACAATCAGCCCCAGCATTTT. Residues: CASGQGYNQPQHF.

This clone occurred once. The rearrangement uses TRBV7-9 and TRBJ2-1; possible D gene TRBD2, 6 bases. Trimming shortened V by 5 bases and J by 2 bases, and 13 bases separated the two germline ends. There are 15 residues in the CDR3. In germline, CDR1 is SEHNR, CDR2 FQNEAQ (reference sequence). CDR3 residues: CASSRTSFTYNEQFF. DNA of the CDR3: TGTGCCAGCAGCCGTACTAGCTTTACCTACAATGAGCAGTTCTTC.

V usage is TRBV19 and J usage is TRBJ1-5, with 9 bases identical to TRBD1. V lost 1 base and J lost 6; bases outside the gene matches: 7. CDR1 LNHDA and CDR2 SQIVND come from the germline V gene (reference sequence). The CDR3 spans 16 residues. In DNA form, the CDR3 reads TGTGCCAGTAGTATAGCGGGACAGGGATTGAGTCAGCCCCAGCATTTT. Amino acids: CASSIAGQGLSQPQHF.

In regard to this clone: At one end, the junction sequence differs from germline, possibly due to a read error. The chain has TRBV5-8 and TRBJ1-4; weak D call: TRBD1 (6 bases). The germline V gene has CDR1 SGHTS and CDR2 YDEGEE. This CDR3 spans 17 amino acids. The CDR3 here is CASSLGGPPGANEKLFF. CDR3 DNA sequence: TGTGCTAGCAGCCTGGGGGGGCCCCCTGGGGCTAATGAAAAACTGTTTTTT.

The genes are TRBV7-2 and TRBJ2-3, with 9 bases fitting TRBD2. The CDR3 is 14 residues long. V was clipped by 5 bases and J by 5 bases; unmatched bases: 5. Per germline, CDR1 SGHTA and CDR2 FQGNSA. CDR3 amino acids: CASSLVSGGDTQYF. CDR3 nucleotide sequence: TGTGCCAGCAGCCTAGTTAGCGGGGGAGATACGCAGTATTTT.

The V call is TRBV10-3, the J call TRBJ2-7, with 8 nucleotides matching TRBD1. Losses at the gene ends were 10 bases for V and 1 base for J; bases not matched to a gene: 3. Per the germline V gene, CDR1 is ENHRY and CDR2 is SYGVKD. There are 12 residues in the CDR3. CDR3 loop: CATRTGSYEQYF. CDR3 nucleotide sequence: TGTGCCACCCGGACAGGGTCCTACGAGCAGTACTTC.

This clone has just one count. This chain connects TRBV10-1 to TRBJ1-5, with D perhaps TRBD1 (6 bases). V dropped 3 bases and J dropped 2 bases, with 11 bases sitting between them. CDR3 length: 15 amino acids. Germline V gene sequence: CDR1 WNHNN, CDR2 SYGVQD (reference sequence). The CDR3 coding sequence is TGCGCCAGCAGTGAACACAGGGCCTGCAATCAGCCCCAGCATTTT. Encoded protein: CASSEHRACNQPQHF.

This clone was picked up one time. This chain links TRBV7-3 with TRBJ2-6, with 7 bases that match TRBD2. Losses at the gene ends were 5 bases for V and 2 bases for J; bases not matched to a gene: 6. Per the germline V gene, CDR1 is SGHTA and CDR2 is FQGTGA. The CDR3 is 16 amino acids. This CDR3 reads CASSAQGGAGANVLTF. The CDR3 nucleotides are TGTGCCAGCAGCGCCCAGGGAGGGGCTGGGGCCAACGTCCTGACTTTC.

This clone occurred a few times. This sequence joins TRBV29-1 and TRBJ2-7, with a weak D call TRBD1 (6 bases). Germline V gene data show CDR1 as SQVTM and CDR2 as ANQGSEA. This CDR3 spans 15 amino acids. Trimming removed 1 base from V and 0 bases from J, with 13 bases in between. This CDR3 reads CSVEARTESSYEQYF. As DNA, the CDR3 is TGCAGCGTTGAAGCGCGGACAGAATCCTCCTACGAGCAGTACTTC.

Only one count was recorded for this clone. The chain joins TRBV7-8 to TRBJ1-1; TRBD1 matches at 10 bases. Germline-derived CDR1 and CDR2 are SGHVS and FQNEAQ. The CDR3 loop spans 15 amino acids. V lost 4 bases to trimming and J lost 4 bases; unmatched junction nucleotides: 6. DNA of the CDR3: TGTGCCAGCAGCTCGTGGGACAGGGGTCCCACTGAAGCTTTCTTT. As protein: CASSSWDRGPTEAFF.

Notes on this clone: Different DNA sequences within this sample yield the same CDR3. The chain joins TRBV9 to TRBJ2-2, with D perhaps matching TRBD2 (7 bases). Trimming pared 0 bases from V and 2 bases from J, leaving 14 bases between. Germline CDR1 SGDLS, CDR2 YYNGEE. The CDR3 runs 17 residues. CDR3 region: CASSVGGRGRNTGELFF. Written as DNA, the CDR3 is TGTGCCAGCAGCGTAGGTGGGCGGGGGCGAAACACCGGGGAGCTGTTTTTT. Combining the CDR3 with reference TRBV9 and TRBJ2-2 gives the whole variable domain DSGVTQTPKHLITATGQRVTLRCSPRSGDLSVYWYQQSLDQGLQFLIQYYNGEERAKGNILERFSAQQFPDLHSELNLSSLELGDSALYFCASSVGGRGRNTGELFFGEGSRLTVL.

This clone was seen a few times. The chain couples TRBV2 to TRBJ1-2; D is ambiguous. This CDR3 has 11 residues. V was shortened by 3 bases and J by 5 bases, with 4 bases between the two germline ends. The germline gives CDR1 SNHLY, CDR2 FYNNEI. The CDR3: CASSDRYGYTF. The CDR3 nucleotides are TGTGCCAGCAGTGATCGGTATGGCTACACCTTC.

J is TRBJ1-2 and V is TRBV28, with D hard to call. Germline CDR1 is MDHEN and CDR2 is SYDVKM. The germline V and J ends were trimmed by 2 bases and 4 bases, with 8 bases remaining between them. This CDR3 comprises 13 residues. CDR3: CASSLQALYGYTF. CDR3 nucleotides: TGTGCCAGCAGTTTACAGGCCCTCTATGGCTACACCTTC.

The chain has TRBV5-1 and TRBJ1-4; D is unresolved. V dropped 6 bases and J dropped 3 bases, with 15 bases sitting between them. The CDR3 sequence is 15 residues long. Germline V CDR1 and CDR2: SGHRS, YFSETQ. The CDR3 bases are TGCGCCAGCACTCGAGAGGGCGGATCTAATGAAAAACTGTTTTTT. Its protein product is CASTREGGSNEKLFF. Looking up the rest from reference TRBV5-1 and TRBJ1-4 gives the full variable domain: KAGVTQTPRYLIKTRGQQVTLSCSPISGHRSVSWYQQTPGQGLQFLFEYFSETQRNKGNFPGRFSGRQFSNSRSEMNVSTLELGDSALYLCASTREGGSNEKLFFGSGTQLSVL.

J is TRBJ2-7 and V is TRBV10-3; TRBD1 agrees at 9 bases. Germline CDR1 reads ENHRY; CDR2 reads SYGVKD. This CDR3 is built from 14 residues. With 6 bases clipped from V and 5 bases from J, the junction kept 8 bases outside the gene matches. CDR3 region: CAIRRTGEVDEQYF. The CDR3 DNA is TGTGCCATCAGGAGGACAGGGGAGGTCGACGAGCAGTACTTC.

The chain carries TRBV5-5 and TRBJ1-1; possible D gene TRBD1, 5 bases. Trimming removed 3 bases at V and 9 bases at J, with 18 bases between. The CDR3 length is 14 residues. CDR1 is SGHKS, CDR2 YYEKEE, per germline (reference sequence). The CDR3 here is CASSSGSIGTQAFF. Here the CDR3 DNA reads TGTGCCAGCAGCTCAGGGTCGATAGGAACTCAAGCTTTCTTT.

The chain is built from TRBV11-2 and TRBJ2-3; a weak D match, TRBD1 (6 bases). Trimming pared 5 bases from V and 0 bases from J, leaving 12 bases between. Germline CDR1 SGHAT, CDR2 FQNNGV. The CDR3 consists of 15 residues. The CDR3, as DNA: TGTGCCAGCAGCCCCGACAGGATAAGCACAGATACGCAGTATTTT. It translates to CASSPDRISTDTQYF.

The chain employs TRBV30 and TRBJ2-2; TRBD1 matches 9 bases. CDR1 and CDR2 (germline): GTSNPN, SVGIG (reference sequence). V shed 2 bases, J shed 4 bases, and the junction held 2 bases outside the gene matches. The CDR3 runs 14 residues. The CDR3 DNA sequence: TGTGCCTGGAGTCTGACAGGGGGCACCGGGGAGCTGTTTTTT. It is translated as CAWSLTGGTGELFF.

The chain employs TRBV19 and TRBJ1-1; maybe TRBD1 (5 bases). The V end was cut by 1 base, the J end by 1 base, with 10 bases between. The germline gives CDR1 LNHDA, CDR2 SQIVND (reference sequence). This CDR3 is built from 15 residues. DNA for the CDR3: TGTGCCAGTAGTATAGGAAAGGGGTGGAACACTGAAGCTTTCTTT. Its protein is CASSIGKGWNTEAFF.

CDR3 sequence: CASSPFPAGAYARNEQFF. The CDR3 nucleotides are TGTGCCAGCTCACCATTTCCGGCGGGAGCCTATGCAAGGAATGAGCAGTTCTTC. The chain uses TRBV18 and TRBJ2-1; TRBD2 aligns across 7 bases. With V trimmed by 2 bases and J by 7 bases, 17 bases remained unmatched. CDR3 length: 18 amino acids. CDR1 is KGHSH, CDR2 LQKENI, per germline.

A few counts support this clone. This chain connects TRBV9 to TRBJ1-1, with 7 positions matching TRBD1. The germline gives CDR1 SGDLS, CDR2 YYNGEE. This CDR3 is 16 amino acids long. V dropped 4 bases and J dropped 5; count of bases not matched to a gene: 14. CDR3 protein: CASSPQQGPRGTEAFF. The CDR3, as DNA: TGTGCCAGCAGCCCTCAACAGGGGCCTCGGGGGACTGAAGCTTTCTTT.

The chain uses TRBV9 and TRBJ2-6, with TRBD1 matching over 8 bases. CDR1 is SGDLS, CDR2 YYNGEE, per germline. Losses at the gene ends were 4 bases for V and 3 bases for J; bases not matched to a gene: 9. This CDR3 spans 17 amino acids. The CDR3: CASSSRTGPGGANVLTF. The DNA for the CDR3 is TGTGCCAGCAGCTCCAGGACAGGGCCGGGTGGGGCCAACGTCCTGACTTTC.

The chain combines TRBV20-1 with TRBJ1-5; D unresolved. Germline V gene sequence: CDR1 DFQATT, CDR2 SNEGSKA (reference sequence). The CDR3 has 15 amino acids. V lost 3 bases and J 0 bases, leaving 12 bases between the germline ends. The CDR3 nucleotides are TGCAGTGCTAGTGAGGGAGGGATTAGCAATCAGCCCCAGCATTTT. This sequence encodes CSASEGGISNQPQHF.

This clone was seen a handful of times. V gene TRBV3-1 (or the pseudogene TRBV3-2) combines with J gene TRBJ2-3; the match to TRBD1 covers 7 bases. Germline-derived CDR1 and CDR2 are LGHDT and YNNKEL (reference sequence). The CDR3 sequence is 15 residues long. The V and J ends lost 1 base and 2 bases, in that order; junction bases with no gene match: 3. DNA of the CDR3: TGTGCCAGCAGCCAAGCAGGGGGTGACACAGATACGCAGTATTTT. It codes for CASSQAGGDTDTQYF.

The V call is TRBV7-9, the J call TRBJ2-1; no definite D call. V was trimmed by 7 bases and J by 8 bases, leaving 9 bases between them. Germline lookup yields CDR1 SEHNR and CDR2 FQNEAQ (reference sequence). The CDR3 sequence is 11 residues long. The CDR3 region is CASTRVDEQFF. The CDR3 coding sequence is TGTGCCAGCACCCGAGTCGATGAGCAGTTCTTC.

CDR3 bases: TGTGCCAACATATTGGCGGCCGGGGAGCTGTTTTTT. Amino acids: CANILAAGELFF. The genes are TRBV7-6 and TRBJ2-2; D is ambiguous. V shed 10 bases and J shed 6 bases, with 12 bases lying between them. The CDR3 covers 12 residues. Germline loops: CDR1 SGHVS, CDR2 FNYEAQ. Supplemented by reference TRBV7-6 and TRBJ2-2, the full variable domain reads GAGVSQSPRYKVTKRGQDVALRCDPISGHVSLYWYRQALGQGPEFLTYFNYEAQQDKSGLPNDRFSAERPEGSISTLTIQRTEQRDSAMYRCANILAAGELFFGEGSRLTVL.